Included here is one TCR beta chain sequence, with context. The data were taken from a study of cytomegalovirus exposure and HLA in healthy donors. Trimming shortened V by 2 bases and J by 6 bases, and 14 bases separated the two germline ends. CDR1 SEHNR and CDR2 FQNEAQ come from the germline V gene (reference sequence). The CDR3 length is 15 residues. Generated by immunoSEQ multiplex PCR, the TCRdb table keeps only in-frame clones and is missing some. The sample yields 55,000 to 70,000 clones, around 92% seen once. Sample: PBMCs. The source is a man between 18 and 35 years old in good health and CMV-seropositive. This chain links TRBV7-9 with TRBJ2-1; perhaps TRBD2 as D (5 bases). The CDR3 coding sequence is TGTGCCAGCAGCTTACCTGAAGGGAGTAGCAATGAGCAGTTCTTC. Its protein product is CASSLPEGSSNEQFF. Looking up the rest from reference TRBV7-9 and TRBJ2-1 gives the full variable domain: DTGVSQNPRHKITKRGQNVTFRCDPISEHNRLYWYRQTLGQGPEFLTYFQNEAQLEKSRLLSDRFSAERPKGSFSTLEIQRTEQGDSAMYLCASSLPEGSSNEQFFGPGTRLTVL.